The sequence of this T cell receptor beta chain was determined in a study of response to subunit inactivated influenza vaccine. This CDR3 has 15 residues. The V gene lost 7 bases and the J gene lost 4 bases, with 19 bases spanning the gap. On this clonotype itself: Its antigen is unknown.

Whole-study results and caveats: There was a suggestion from the authors that each seasonal influenza vaccination recruits few new T cells.

TCRdb redid the calling of the RT-PCR reads with MiXCR, one entry per CDR3 protein. The sample lists a few hundred thousand distinct CDR3 sequences, approximately 10% occurring once. Sequencing was performed on PBMCs from blood, taken about 40 days after vaccination. V gene TRBV12-3 or TRBV12-4 combines with J gene TRBJ1-1; D is possibly TRBD1 (5 bases). This clonotype was sampled from a man aged 50-60 years who received an inactivated influenza vaccine. CDR3 bases: TGTGCCAGCAACCTAGTAGGACAACCGCGCACTGAAGCTTTCTTT. This encodes CASNLVGQPRTEAFF.